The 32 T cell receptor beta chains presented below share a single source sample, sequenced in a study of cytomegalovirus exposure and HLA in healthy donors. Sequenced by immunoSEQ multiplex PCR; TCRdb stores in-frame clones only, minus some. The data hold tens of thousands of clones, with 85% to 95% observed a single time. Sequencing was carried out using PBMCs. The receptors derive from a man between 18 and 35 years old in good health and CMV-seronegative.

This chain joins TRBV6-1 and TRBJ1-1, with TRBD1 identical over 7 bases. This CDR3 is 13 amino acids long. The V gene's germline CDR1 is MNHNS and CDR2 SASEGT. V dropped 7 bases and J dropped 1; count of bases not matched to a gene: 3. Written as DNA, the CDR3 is TGTGCCAGCAAGGGGGCTGCGAACACTGAAGCTTTCTTT. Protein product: CASKGAANTEAFF.

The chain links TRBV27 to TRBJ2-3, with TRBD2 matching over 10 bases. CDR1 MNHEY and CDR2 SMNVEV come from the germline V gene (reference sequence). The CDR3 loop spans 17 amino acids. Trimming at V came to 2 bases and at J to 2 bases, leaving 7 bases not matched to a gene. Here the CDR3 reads CASSLLAGTSVTDTQYF. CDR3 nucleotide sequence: TGTGCCAGCAGTTTACTCGCCGGGACTAGCGTCACAGATACGCAGTATTTT.

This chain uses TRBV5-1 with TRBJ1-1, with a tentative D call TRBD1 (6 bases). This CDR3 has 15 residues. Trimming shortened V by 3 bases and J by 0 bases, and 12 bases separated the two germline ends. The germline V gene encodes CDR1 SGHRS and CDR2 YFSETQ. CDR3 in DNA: TGCGCCAGCAGCTCAACAGGGATACTGAACACTGAAGCTTTCTTT. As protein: CASSSTGILNTEAFF.

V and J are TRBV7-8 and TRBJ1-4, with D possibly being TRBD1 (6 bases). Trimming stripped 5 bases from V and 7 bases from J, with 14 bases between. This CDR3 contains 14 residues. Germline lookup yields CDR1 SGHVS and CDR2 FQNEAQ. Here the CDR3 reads CASSPQGYFEKLFF. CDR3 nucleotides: TGTGCCAGCAGCCCACAGGGTTATTTTGAAAAACTGTTTTTT.

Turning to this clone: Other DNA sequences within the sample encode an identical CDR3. As DNA, the CDR3 is TGCAGTGCTAGAGATCGGGAGACCCAGTACTTC. Amino acid sequence: CSARDRETQYF. V gene TRBV20-1 combines with J gene TRBJ2-5; no definite D call. CDR1 and CDR2 (germline): DFQATT, SNEGSKA (reference sequence). V gave up 0 bases and J gave up 5 bases, with 4 bases separating them. CDR3 length: 11 residues.

Here the CDR3 DNA reads TGTGCCAGCAGCCCCAGCGGGGGTAGCGGGGATACGCAGTATTTT. Amino acid sequence: CASSPSGGSGDTQYF. V gene TRBV27 combines with J gene TRBJ2-3; 8 bases map to TRBD2. Germline V gives CDR1 MNHEY, CDR2 SMNVEV (reference sequence). There are 15 residues in the CDR3. Trimming at V came to 6 bases and at J to 6 bases, leaving 11 bases not matched to a gene.

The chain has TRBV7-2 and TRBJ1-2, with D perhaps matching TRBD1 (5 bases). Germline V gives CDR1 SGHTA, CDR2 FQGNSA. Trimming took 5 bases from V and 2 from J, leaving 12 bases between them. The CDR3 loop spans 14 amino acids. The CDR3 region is CASSPGFPNYGYTF. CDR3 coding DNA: TGTGCCAGCAGCCCAGGGTTCCCAAACTATGGCTACACCTTC. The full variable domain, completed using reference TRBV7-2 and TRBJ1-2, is GAGVSQSPSNKVTEKGKDVELRCDPISGHTALYWYRQSLGQGLEFLIYFQGNSAPDKSGLPSDRFSAERTGGSVSTLTIQRTQQEDSAVYLCASSPGFPNYGYTFGSGTRLTVV.

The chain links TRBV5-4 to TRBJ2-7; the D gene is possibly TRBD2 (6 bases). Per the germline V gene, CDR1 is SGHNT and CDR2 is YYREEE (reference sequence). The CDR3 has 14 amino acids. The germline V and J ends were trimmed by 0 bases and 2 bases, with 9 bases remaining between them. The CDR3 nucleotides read TGTGCCAGCAGCTTGGATAGCGGAGCCTACGAGCAGTACTTC. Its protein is CASSLDSGAYEQYF.

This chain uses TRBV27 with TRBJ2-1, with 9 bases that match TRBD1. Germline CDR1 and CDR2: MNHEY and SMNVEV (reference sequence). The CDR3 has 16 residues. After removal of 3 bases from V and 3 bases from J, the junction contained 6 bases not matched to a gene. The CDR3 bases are TGTGCCAGCAGTTTTCTCCCGGGACAGGGCTACAATGAGCAGTTCTTC. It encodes CASSFLPGQGYNEQFF.

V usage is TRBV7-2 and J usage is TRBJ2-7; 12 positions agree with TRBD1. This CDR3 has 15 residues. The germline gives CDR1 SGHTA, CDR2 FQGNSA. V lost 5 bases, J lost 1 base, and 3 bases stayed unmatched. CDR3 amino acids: CASSTGQGASYEQYF. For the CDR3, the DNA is TGTGCCAGCAGCACGGGACAGGGGGCTTCCTACGAGCAGTACTTC. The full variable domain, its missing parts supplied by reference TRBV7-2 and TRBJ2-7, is GAGVSQSPSNKVTEKGKDVELRCDPISGHTALYWYRQSLGQGLEFLIYFQGNSAPDKSGLPSDRFSAERTGGSVSTLTIQRTQQEDSAVYLCASSTGQGASYEQYFGPGTRLTVT.

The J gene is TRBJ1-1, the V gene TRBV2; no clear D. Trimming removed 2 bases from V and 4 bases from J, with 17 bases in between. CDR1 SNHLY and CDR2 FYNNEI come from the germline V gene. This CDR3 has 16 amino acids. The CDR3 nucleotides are TGTGCCAGCAGTGAATGGCGCGGGAATTGGGGCACTGAAGCTTTCTTT. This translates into CASSEWRGNWGTEAFF.

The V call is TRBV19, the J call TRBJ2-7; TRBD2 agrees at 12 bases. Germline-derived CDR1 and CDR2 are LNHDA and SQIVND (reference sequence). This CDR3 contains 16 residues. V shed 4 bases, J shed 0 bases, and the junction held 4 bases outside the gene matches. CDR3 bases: TGTGCCAGTAGTACGCCACTAGCGGGGGGCTCCTACGAGCAGTACTTC. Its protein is CASSTPLAGGSYEQYF.

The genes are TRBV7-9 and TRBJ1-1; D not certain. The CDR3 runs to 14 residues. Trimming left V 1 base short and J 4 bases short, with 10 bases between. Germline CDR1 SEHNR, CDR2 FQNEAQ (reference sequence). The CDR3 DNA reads TGTGCCAGCAGCTTAGGAGGGATGATCACTGAAGCTTTCTTT. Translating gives CASSLGGMITEAFF.

Here the CDR3 DNA reads TGCGCCAGCAGCTTGGGGCAGATGAACACTGAAGCTTTCTTT. It yields the protein CASSLGQMNTEAFF. V and J are TRBV5-1 and TRBJ1-1; no definite D call. There are 14 residues in the CDR3. The V gene lost 0 bases and the J gene lost 0 bases, with 6 bases spanning the gap. Germline-derived CDR1 and CDR2 are SGHRS and YFSETQ.

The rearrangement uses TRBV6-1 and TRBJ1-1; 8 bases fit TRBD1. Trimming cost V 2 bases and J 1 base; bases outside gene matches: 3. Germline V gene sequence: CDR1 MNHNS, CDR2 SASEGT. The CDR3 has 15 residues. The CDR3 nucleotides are TGTGCCAGCAGTGAAATTGGGACAGGGAACACTGAAGCTTTCTTT. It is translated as CASSEIGTGNTEAFF.

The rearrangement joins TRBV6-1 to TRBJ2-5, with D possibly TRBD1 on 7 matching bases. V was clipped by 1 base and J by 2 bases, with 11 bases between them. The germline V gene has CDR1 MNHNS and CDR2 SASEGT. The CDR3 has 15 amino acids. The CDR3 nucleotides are TGTGCCAGCAGTGAAGTTCCAGGGGGGCAAGAGACCCAGTACTTC. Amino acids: CASSEVPGGQETQYF.

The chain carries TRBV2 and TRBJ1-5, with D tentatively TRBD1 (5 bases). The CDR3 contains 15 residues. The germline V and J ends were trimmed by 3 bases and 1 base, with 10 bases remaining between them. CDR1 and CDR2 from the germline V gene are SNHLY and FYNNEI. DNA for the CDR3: TGTGCCAGCAGTGAGGGGCAGTTGAGCAATCAGCCCCAGCATTTT. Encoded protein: CASSEGQLSNQPQHF.

The CDR3 sequence is CASSPPVKGQTNEKLFF. CDR3 sequence (DNA): TGTGCCAGCTCACCACCGGTTAAGGGGCAAACTAATGAAAAACTGTTTTTT. This chain connects TRBV18 to TRBJ1-4; maybe TRBD1 (5 bases). V was clipped by 0 bases and J by 1 base, with 12 bases between them. The V gene's germline CDR1 is KGHSH and CDR2 LQKENI. This CDR3 has 17 residues.

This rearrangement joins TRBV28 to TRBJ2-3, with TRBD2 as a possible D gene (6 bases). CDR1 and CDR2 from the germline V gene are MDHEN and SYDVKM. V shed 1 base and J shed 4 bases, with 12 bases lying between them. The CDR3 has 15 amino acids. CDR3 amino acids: CASSLSAGTADTQYF. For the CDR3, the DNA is TGTGCCAGCAGTTTATCGGCGGGAACGGCAGATACGCAGTATTTT. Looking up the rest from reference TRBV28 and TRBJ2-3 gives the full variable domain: DVKVTQSSRYLVKRTGEKVFLECVQDMDHENMFWYRQDPGLGLRLIYFSYDVKMKEKGDIPEGYSVSREKKERFSLILESASTNQTSMYLCASSLSAGTADTQYFGPGTRLTVL.

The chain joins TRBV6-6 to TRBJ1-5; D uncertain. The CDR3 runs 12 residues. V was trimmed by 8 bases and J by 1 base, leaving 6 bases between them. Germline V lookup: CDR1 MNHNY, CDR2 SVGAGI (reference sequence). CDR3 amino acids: CASGSSNQPQHF. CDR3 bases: TGTGCCAGCGGTAGCAGCAATCAGCCCCAGCATTTT.

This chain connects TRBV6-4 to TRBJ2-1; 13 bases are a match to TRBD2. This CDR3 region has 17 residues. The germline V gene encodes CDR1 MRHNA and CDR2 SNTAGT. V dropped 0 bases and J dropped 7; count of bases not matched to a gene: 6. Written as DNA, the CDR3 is TGTGCCAGCAGTGACTCGAGGACTAGCGGGAGAAGGAATGAGCAGTTCTTC. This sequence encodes CASSDSRTSGRRNEQFF.

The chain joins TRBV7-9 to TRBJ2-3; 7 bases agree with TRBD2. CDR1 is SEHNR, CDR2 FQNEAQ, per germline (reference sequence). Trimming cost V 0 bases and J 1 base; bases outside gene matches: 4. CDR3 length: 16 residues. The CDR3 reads CASSLAFAGGTDTQYF. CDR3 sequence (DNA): TGTGCCAGCAGCTTAGCCTTTGCGGGAGGCACAGATACGCAGTATTTT.

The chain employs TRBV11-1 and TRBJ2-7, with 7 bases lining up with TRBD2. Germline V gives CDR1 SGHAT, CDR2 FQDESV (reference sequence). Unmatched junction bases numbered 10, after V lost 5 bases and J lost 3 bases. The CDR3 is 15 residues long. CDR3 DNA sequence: TGTGCCAGCAGCCCCTTGGGGAGGGAGAACTACGAGCAGTACTTC. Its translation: CASSPLGRENYEQYF.

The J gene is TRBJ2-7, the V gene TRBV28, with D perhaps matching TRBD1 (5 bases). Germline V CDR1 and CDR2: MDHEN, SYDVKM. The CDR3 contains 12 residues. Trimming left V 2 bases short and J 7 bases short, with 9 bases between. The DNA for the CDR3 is TGTGCCAGCAGTTTAAGGGGAAGGGAGCAGTACTTC. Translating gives CASSLRGREQYF.

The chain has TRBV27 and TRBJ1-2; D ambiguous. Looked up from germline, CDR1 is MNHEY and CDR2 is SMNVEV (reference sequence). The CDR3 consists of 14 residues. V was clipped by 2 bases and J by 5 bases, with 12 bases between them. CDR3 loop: CASSLGPAGYGYTF. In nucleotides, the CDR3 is TGTGCCAGCAGTTTAGGGCCGGCTGGGTATGGCTACACCTTC.

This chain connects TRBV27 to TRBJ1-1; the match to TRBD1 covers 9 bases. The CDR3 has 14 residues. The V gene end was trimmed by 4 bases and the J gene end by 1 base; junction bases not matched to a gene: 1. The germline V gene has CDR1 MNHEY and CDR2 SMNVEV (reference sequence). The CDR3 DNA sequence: TGTGCCAGCAGTTCGGACAGGGGGAACACTGAAGCTTTCTTT. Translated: CASSSDRGNTEAFF.

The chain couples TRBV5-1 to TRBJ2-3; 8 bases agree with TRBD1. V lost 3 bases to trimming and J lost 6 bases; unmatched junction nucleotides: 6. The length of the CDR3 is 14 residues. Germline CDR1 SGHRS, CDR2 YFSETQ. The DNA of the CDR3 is TGCGCCAGCAGCTGGACAGGGATAAGGGATACGCAGTATTTT. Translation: CASSWTGIRDTQYF.

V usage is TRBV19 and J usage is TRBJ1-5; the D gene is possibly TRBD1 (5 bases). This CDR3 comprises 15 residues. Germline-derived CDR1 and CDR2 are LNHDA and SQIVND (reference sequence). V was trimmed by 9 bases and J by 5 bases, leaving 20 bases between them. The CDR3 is CASSTGGGLDQPQHF. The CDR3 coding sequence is TGTGCCAGCTCGACCGGGGGAGGGCTGGATCAGCCCCAGCATTTT. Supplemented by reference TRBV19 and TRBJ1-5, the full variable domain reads DGGITQSPKYLFRKEGQNVTLSCEQNLNHDAMYWYRQDPGQGLRLIYYSQIVNDFQKGDIAEGYSVSREKKESFPLTVTSAQKNPTAFYLCASSTGGGLDQPQHFGDGTRLSIL.

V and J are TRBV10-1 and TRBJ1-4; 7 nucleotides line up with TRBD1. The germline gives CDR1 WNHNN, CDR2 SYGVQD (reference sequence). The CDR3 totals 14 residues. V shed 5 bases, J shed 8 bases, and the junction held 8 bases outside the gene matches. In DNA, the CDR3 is TGCGCCAGCAGTCCTCTCCAGGGGGACGAAAAACTGTTTTTT. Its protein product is CASSPLQGDEKLFF.

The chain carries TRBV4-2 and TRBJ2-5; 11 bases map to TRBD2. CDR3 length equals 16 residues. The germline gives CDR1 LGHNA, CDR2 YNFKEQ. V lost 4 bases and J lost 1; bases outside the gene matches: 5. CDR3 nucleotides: TGTGCCAGCAGCCCAGGGACTAGCGGAACCCAAGAGACCCAGTACTTC. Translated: CASSPGTSGTQETQYF.

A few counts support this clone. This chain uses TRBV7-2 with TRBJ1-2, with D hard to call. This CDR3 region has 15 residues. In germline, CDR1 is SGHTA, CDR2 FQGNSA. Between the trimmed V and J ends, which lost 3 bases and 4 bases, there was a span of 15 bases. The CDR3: CASSFRQDEGYGYTF. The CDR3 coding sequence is TGTGCCAGCAGCTTCCGGCAGGATGAGGGCTATGGCTACACCTTC.

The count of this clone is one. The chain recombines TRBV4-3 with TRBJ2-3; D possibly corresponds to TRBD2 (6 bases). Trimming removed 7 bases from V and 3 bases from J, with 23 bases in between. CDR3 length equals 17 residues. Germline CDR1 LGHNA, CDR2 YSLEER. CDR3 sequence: CASTKGAEGRETDTQYF. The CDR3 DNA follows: TGCGCCAGCACCAAAGGGGCGGAGGGCCGAGAGACAGATACGCAGTATTTT.